The 4 T cell receptor beta chains in this list originate from one sample, sequenced in a study of identical twins listed by TCRdb under 2016. Receptor amplification or capture employed 5' RACE. The sequencer was an Illumina HiSeq 2000. TCRdb ran its own pipeline on the public reads, namely fastp trimming at Q25 and MiXCR clone calling, and kept in-frame beta chains. Rows with a matching CDR3 protein are joined into one entry that keeps the most common DNA and genes. This sample gives 450,000 to 500,000 distinct CDR3 sequences in total; roughly an eighth of them show up just once. The ten largest clones capture approximately 1% of the sample. This sample was shared with a second study, whose subject was yellow fever vaccine responses in identical twins.

The sequencing input was CD4+ T cells sorted from blood. The receptors derive from a woman aged 18-30 years in good health.

The sample holds many counts of this clonotype. CDR3 DNA: TGTGCCAGCACTGCCTGGAGCGGGGGGACGACAGATACGCAGTATTTT. Translated: CASTAWSGGTTDTQYF. The rearrangement links TRBV4-2 to TRBJ2-3; 9 positions agree with TRBD2. CDR1 and CDR2 from the germline V gene are LGHNA and YNFKEQ. V lost 7 bases and J lost 3; bases outside the gene matches: 11. The CDR3 contains 16 residues.

This clonotype came up many times. The CDR3 nucleotides are TGTGCCAGCAGCTTCGGCGACAGGGTCTACACTGAAGCTTTCTTT. Protein product: CASSFGDRVYTEAFF. V gene TRBV7-2 combines with J gene TRBJ1-1; TRBD1 matches 7 bases. This CDR3 has 15 amino acids. The junction had 7 bases not matched to a gene; V was cut back by 3 bases and J by 3 bases. Germline assignment: CDR1 SGHTA and CDR2 FQGNSA.

V and J are TRBV3-1 and TRBJ2-3, with D unresolved. Trimming cost V 3 bases and J 4 bases, with 8 bases left between them. The CDR3 runs to 13 residues. Germline lookup yields CDR1 LGHDT and CDR2 YNNKEL (reference sequence). This chain's CDR3 is CASSQIPPDTQYF. CDR3 sequence (DNA): TGTGCCAGCAGCCAGATCCCCCCAGATACGCAGTATTTT.

This clonotype was detected only a few times. The chain's CDR3 is CASSKTPLTSGGYNEQFF. The CDR3 DNA reads TGCGCCAGCAGTAAGACGCCCTTGACTAGCGGGGGGTACAATGAGCAGTTCTTC. The chain carries TRBV5-1 and TRBJ2-1, with 13 bases matching TRBD2. Unmatched junction bases numbered 12, after V lost 5 bases and J lost 4 bases. There are 18 residues in the CDR3. Germline lookup yields CDR1 SGHRS and CDR2 YFSETQ. The full variable domain, completed using reference TRBV5-1 and TRBJ2-1, is KAGVTQTPRYLIKTRGQQVTLSCSPISGHRSVSWYQQTPGQGLQFLFEYFSETQRNKGNFPGRFSGRQFSNSRSEMNVSTLELGDSALYLCASSKTPLTSGGYNEQFFGPGTRLTVL.